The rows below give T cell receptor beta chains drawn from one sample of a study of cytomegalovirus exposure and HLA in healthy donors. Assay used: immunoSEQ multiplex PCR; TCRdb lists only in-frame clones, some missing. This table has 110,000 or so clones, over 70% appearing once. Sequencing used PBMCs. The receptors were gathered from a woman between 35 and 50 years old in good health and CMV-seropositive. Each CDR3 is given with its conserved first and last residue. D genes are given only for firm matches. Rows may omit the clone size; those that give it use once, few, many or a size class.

CDR3nt: TGCGCCAGCAGCTTGGGGCGGGGTTGGAACGAGCAGTACTTC; CDR3aa: CASSLGRGWNEQYF; v_gene: TRBV5-1; d_gene: NA; abundance: few; j_gene: TRBJ2-7
CDR3nt: TGCAGCGTTGCCCAGACAGGGCATGAGCAGTTCTTC; CDR3aa: CSVAQTGHEQFF; v_gene: TRBV29-1; d_gene: TRBD1; abundance: NA; j_gene: TRBJ2-1
CDR3nt: TGTGCCAGCAGTGAGGATAGCGGGGGGGCCAAGTTCTTC; CDR3aa: CASSEDSGGAKFF; v_gene: TRBV6-1; d_gene: TRBD2; abundance: NA; j_gene: TRBJ2-1
CDR3nt: TGTGCCACCAGCAGAGGCTGGGGCGGGAGAGAAGGGACCCAGTACTTC; CDR3aa: CATSRGWGGREGTQYF; v_gene: TRBV15; d_gene: TRBD2; abundance: NA; j_gene: TRBJ2-5
CDR3nt: TGTGCCAGTCTCAAGGACGGGGGGGCGACCACCGGGGAGCTGTTTTTT; CDR3aa: CASLKDGGATTGELFF; v_gene: TRBV19; d_gene: TRBD2; abundance: NA; j_gene: TRBJ2-2
CDR3nt: TGTGCCAGCAGCTCTAGGGGGACTAAAACCTACGAGCAGTACTTC; CDR3aa: CASSSRGTKTYEQYF; v_gene: TRBV7-8; d_gene: NA; abundance: NA; j_gene: TRBJ2-7
CDR3nt: TGTGCCAGCAGTGCCCTTTCAACGGGGGAGCAGTACTTC; CDR3aa: CASSALSTGEQYF; v_gene: TRBV6-5; d_gene: NA; abundance: NA; j_gene: TRBJ2-7
CDR3nt: TGTGCCAGCAGCAGAAGAGGACAGGGTATAAGGGAGACCCAGTACTTC; CDR3aa: CASSRRGQGIRETQYF; v_gene: TRBV11-3; d_gene: TRBD1; abundance: NA; j_gene: TRBJ2-5
CDR3nt: TGTGCCAGCAGTTTTTTGGCGGGAATTGAGCAGTTCTTC; CDR3aa: CASSFLAGIEQFF; v_gene: TRBV27; d_gene: NA; abundance: NA; j_gene: TRBJ2-1
CDR3nt: TGTGCCAGCAGCGAGAGGACAGGGAGGAACACTGAAGCTTTCTTT; CDR3aa: CASSERTGRNTEAFF; v_gene: TRBV7-2; d_gene: TRBD1; abundance: few; j_gene: TRBJ1-1
CDR3nt: TGTGCCAGCAGCTTAGGCAGGGCAAACAAAAACATTCAGTACTTC; CDR3aa: CASSLGRANKNIQYF; v_gene: TRBV7-2; d_gene: NA; abundance: once; j_gene: TRBJ2-4
CDR3nt: TGTGCCAGTAGTGTACAGGGTGGTGAGCAGTTCTTC; CDR3aa: CASSVQGGEQFF; v_gene: TRBV19; d_gene: NA; abundance: NA; j_gene: TRBJ2-1
CDR3nt: TGTGCCAGCAGCCCAACAGGGGGCTTTGGCTACACCTTC; CDR3aa: CASSPTGGFGYTF; v_gene: TRBV27; d_gene: TRBD1; abundance: NA; j_gene: TRBJ1-2
CDR3nt: TGCAGCGTTGAAAGACAGGGTAGCGGCTACACCTTC; CDR3aa: CSVERQGSGYTF; v_gene: TRBV29-1; d_gene: TRBD1; abundance: once; j_gene: TRBJ1-2
CDR3nt: TGTGCCAGCAGCCAGGGTAGCGGGAACACAGATACGCAGTATTTT; CDR3aa: CASSQGSGNTDTQYF; v_gene: TRBV4-2; d_gene: TRBD2; abundance: few; j_gene: TRBJ2-3
CDR3nt: TGTGCCAGCAGCTTAGGGGACACCCCTTACCAAGAGACCCAGTACTTC; CDR3aa: CASSLGDTPYQETQYF; v_gene: TRBV5-4; d_gene: NA; abundance: once; j_gene: TRBJ2-5
CDR3nt: TGTGCCAGCAGCTTGGGGTCAGTTCTTAACTATGGCTACACCTTC; CDR3aa: CASSLGSVLNYGYTF; v_gene: TRBV5-6; d_gene: NA; abundance: once; j_gene: TRBJ1-2
CDR3nt: TGTGCCTGGAGTTTCGGGTTCGGAGAGACCCAGTACTTC; CDR3aa: CAWSFGFGETQYF; v_gene: TRBV30; d_gene: NA; abundance: NA; j_gene: TRBJ2-5
CDR3nt: TGTGCCAGCAGCTTAAAACGACTAGACACAGATACGCAGTATTTT; CDR3aa: CASSLKRLDTDTQYF; v_gene: TRBV7-3; d_gene: NA; abundance: NA; j_gene: TRBJ2-3
CDR3nt: TGTGCCTGGAGTCCTGGTAGTCCGTCACGCCAGTTCTTC; CDR3aa: CAWSPGSPSRQFF; v_gene: TRBV30; d_gene: NA; abundance: NA; j_gene: TRBJ2-1
CDR3nt: TGTGCCAGCAGGAGAGACTATAATTCACCCCTCCACTTT; CDR3aa: CASRRDYNSPLHF; v_gene: TRBV2; d_gene: NA; abundance: NA; j_gene: TRBJ1-6
CDR3nt: TGTGCCAGCAGGCGCGGACACCTCTACGAGCAGTACTTC; CDR3aa: CASRRGHLYEQYF; v_gene: TRBV11-2; d_gene: NA; abundance: NA; j_gene: TRBJ2-7
CDR3nt: TGTGCCAGCAGTGAAGCCGACAGGGCGGGCTATGGCTACACCTTC; CDR3aa: CASSEADRAGYGYTF; v_gene: TRBV6-1; d_gene: TRBD1; abundance: NA; j_gene: TRBJ1-2
CDR3nt: TGTGCCAGCAGTTCGCCGGGACACCACACCGAGCAGTACTTC; CDR3aa: CASSSPGHHTEQYF; v_gene: TRBV28; d_gene: NA; abundance: NA; j_gene: TRBJ2-7
CDR3nt: TGTGCCAGCAGCTTAAAAGGGCGCGGGGGAAACACCGGGGAGCTGTTTTTT; CDR3aa: CASSLKGRGGNTGELFF; v_gene: TRBV7-2; d_gene: TRBD2; abundance: NA; j_gene: TRBJ2-2
CDR3nt: TGCGCCAGCAGCCCAGCGACAGAAATCTACGAGCAGTACTTC; CDR3aa: CASSPATEIYEQYF; v_gene: TRBV5-1; d_gene: NA; abundance: NA; j_gene: TRBJ2-7
CDR3nt: TGTGCCAGCAGTGACTCAAGAGGAAGCGGGAGGGCCACAGATACGCAGTATTTT; CDR3aa: CASSDSRGSGRATDTQYF; v_gene: TRBV6-4; d_gene: TRBD2; abundance: NA; j_gene: TRBJ2-3
CDR3nt: TGTGCCAGTAGTATTCCAGCGGGAGTCGCCGGGGAGCTGTTTTTT; CDR3aa: CASSIPAGVAGELFF; v_gene: TRBV19; d_gene: TRBD2; abundance: once; j_gene: TRBJ2-2
CDR3nt: TGTGCTAGTGGTTTGGTAGGGACTAGCGGGATAGACGAGCAGTACTTC; CDR3aa: CASGLVGTSGIDEQYF; v_gene: TRBV12-5; d_gene: TRBD2; abundance: NA; j_gene: TRBJ2-7
CDR3nt: TGTGCCTGGAGGAAATTAGTTGTCCAAGAGACCCAGTACTTC; CDR3aa: CAWRKLVVQETQYF; v_gene: TRBV30; d_gene: NA; abundance: NA; j_gene: TRBJ2-5
CDR3nt: TGTGCCAGCAGCCAAAACAGGGCCGGTGAAGCTTTCTTT; CDR3aa: CASSQNRAGEAFF; v_gene: TRBV14; d_gene: NA; abundance: NA; j_gene: TRBJ1-1
CDR3nt: TGTGCCAGCAGCTTACTGGGCAGGGGGCATGAGGAGCAGTACTTC; CDR3aa: CASSLLGRGHEEQYF; v_gene: TRBV13; d_gene: TRBD1; abundance: once; j_gene: TRBJ2-7
CDR3nt: TGTGCCAGCAGTGCACAGGGTGGCGGGGAGCTGTTTTTT; CDR3aa: CASSAQGGGELFF; v_gene: TRBV6-4; d_gene: NA; abundance: NA; j_gene: TRBJ2-2
CDR3nt: TGTGCTAGCAGCCCTATTGTCACCGGGGAGCTGTTTTTT; CDR3aa: CASSPIVTGELFF; v_gene: TRBV7-7; d_gene: NA; abundance: NA; j_gene: TRBJ2-2
CDR3nt: TGTTCCAGCAGCACAACAGGGTACCGAAATGAAAAACTGTTTTTT; CDR3aa: CSSSTTGYRNEKLFF; v_gene: TRBV7-9; d_gene: NA; abundance: NA; j_gene: TRBJ1-4
CDR3nt: TGTGCCAGTAGTATCTCACGCAGGGAGGATCAGCCCCAGCATTTT; CDR3aa: CASSISRREDQPQHF; v_gene: TRBV19; d_gene: NA; abundance: NA; j_gene: TRBJ1-5
CDR3nt: TGTGCCTGGAGTGCTTCGGGACTAGCGGGAGATAGAAGCAATGAGCAGTTCTTC; CDR3aa: CAWSASGLAGDRSNEQFF; v_gene: TRBV30; d_gene: TRBD2; abundance: NA; j_gene: TRBJ2-1
CDR3nt: TGTGCCAGCAGCTTAGCCTCCAGGGGGCCCTACGGTGGTGGCTACACCTTC; CDR3aa: CASSLASRGPYGGGYTF; v_gene: TRBV7-8; d_gene: TRBD1; abundance: NA; j_gene: TRBJ1-2
CDR3nt: TGTGCCAGCAGCACCGGACAGGGGGGCTATGGCTACACCTTC; CDR3aa: CASSTGQGGYGYTF; v_gene: TRBV11-2; d_gene: TRBD1; abundance: few; j_gene: TRBJ1-2
CDR3nt: TGTGCCAGCAGCCAAGGACAGCCAACTAATGAAAAACTGTTTTTT; CDR3aa: CASSQGQPTNEKLFF; v_gene: TRBV7-9; d_gene: NA; abundance: NA; j_gene: TRBJ1-4